The rows below give T cell receptor beta chains drawn from one sample of a study of shared clonotypes between healthy human individuals. The assay was immunoSEQ multiplex PCR, and TCRdb's table has in-frame clones only and misses some. The data show more than 500,000 clones, 85% to 95% seen once. Sequenced material: naive CD8+ T cells sorted from blood. The receptors come from a woman aged 25 to 39 in good health. The CDR3 runs from the conserved cysteine through the conserved F or W. A D gene is named only where the DNA matches it firmly. Not every row has a clone size; where given, it reads once, few, many or a size class.

abundance	v_gene	j_gene	d_gene	CDR3nt	CDR3aa
-	TRBV7-6	TRBJ2-1	TRBD2	TGTGCCAGCAGCCAATGGGGGAGGGCCCTCAATGAGCAGTTCTTC	CASSQWGRALNEQFF
-	TRBV27	TRBJ2-3	TRBD2	TGTGCCAGCAATCTAGCGGGAGTCTCAGCTAGCACAGATACGCAGTATTTT	CASNLAGVSASTDTQYF
-	TRBV5-1	TRBJ2-1	TRBD2	TGCGCCAGCAGCCTCGGTCTAGCGGGAGGGCCCTACAATGAGCAGTTCTTC	CASSLGLAGGPYNEQFF
-	TRBV28	TRBJ1-1	-	TGTGCCAGCAGTTTCTGGCAGGGAGCGGGGACTGAAGCTTTCTTT	CASSFWQGAGTEAFF
-	TRBV28	TRBJ1-2	-	TGTGCCAGCAGTTTTCAGGAGGGTTACTATGGCTACACCTTC	CASSFQEGYYGYTF
-	TRBV27	TRBJ1-1	-	TGTGCCAGCAGTTTGGACAGTAACACTGAAGCTTTCTTT	CASSLDSNTEAFF
-	TRBV29-1	TRBJ1-5	-	TGCAGCGTCGACCCGGGCTACGGCAATCAGCCCCAGCATTTT	CSVDPGYGNQPQHF
once	TRBV19	TRBJ2-1	TRBD2	TGTGCCAGTAGTATAGGCCTAGCGGGAAGCTACAATGAGCAGTTCTTC	CASSIGLAGSYNEQFF
-	TRBV19	TRBJ2-1	TRBD1	TGTGCCAGTAGTATATGGGGGACAGGGACTCCCAATGAGCAGTTCTTC	CASSIWGTGTPNEQFF
-	TRBV25-1	TRBJ2-2	TRBD2	TGTGCCAGCAGTCCGAATTGGGGTAGCGGGAGGATCGGGGAGCTGTTTTTT	CASSPNWGSGRIGELFF
-	TRBV6-5	TRBJ2-1	TRBD2	TGTGCCACCGAGAGGGTAGCGGGAGGCGGTGAGCAGTTCTTC	CATERVAGGGEQFF
-	TRBV10-3	TRBJ2-2	-	TGTGCCTCCGGGGACACAACGAACACCGGGGAGCTGTTTTTT	CASGDTTNTGELFF
once	TRBV5-5	TRBJ2-2	-	TGTGCCAGCAGCTTTCTCACCGGGGAGCTGTTTTTT	CASSFLTGELFF
-	TRBV7-9	TRBJ1-4	TRBD1	TGTGCCAGCAGCCCGCGGACAGGGAATGAAAAACTGTTTTTT	CASSPRTGNEKLFF
-	TRBV27	TRBJ1-1	-	TGTGCCAGCAGTTTATCCCATGGGAACACTGAAGCTTTCTTT	CASSLSHGNTEAFF
-	TRBV5-4	TRBJ1-1	-	TGTGCCAGCAGCCCGGGGGGGGGCACTGAAGCTTTCTTT	CASSPGGGTEAFF
-	TRBV7-9	TRBJ1-4	-	TGTGCCAGCAGCCTATTAAATGAAAAACTGTTTTTT	CASSLLNEKLFF
-	TRBV5-5	TRBJ2-7	-	TGTGCCAGCAGCTTGGAACTCGGCAGTACCTACGAGCAGTACTTC	CASSLELGSTYEQYF
-	TRBV4-1	TRBJ2-1	TRBD2	TGCGCCAGCAGCCAAGATCAGCGAGGGAGGGCCGACAATGAGCAGTTCTTC	CASSQDQRGRADNEQFF
-	TRBV13	TRBJ2-7	TRBD1	TGTGCCAGCAGCGACGGCAGGGGGAAAGTCTACGAGCAGTACTTC	CASSDGRGKVYEQYF
-	TRBV5-6	TRBJ2-5	TRBD2	TGTGCCAGCACCACTGGGAGGGCTAGCGGGATTCAAGAGACCCAGTACTTC	CASTTGRASGIQETQYF
-	TRBV6-5	TRBJ2-1	TRBD1	TGTGCCAGCAGTTACTCGGGACAGGGGGCACGCAATGAGCAGTTCTTC	CASSYSGQGARNEQFF
-	TRBV13	TRBJ1-1	TRBD1	TGTGCCAGCAGCTTAGCCCAGGGGGGCACTGAAGCTTTCTTT	CASSLAQGGTEAFF
-	TRBV19	TRBJ2-1	TRBD2	TGTGCCAGTAGTATCCGGGGTCGCGGGAGTTGGAATGAGCAGTTCTTC	CASSIRGRGSWNEQFF
once	TRBV9	TRBJ2-1	TRBD2	TGTGCCAGCAGCGTAAACCCCCGGCGGTTAGCGGGCCCGGGAGACTCCTACAATGAGCAGTTCTTC	CASSVNPRRLAGPGDSYNEQFF
-	TRBV28	TRBJ2-1	-	TGTGCCAGCAGTTCGGGACAGGGACTAGCCTTCAACAATGAGCAGTTCTTC	CASSSGQGLAFNNEQFF
once	TRBV29-1	TRBJ2-7	TRBD2	TGCAGCGTTGGGGGGGAAGTACTAGCGGGATATGAGCAGTACTTC	CSVGGEVLAGYEQYF
-	TRBV6-4	TRBJ2-7	-	TGTGCCAGCAGTGACTCGATGTCGCAGGGGAACTCCTACGAGCAGTACTTC	CASSDSMSQGNSYEQYF